This T cell receptor beta chain originates from a study of identical twins. TCRdb redid the calling of the 5' RACE reads with MiXCR, one entry per CDR3 protein. The table shows about 470,000 distinct CDR3 sequences, with 20% to 30% occurring only once. V shed 2 bases and J shed 1 base, with 11 bases lying between them. Germline loops: CDR1 ENHRY, CDR2 SYGVKD. CDR3 size: 15 residues. This clonotype showed up just a few times. These records were also assigned to another study, of T cells expressing NK-cell markers. As that report states: The TCR beta repertoires were obtained from sorted CD3+CD56+NKG2C+, CD3+CD56+NKG2C- and CD3+CD56-NKG2C+ T cells. The CD3+CD56-NKG2C+ fraction of a handful of donors was also led by these clonotypes.

Sample: CD4+ T cells sorted from blood. This chain uses TRBV10-3 with TRBJ1-1, with D possibly TRBD1 on 6 matching bases. This TCR came from a woman aged 18-29 years in good health. The CDR3 loop is CAISELDSSNTEAFF. As DNA, the CDR3 is TGTGCCATCAGTGAGCTGGACAGCTCGAACACTGAAGCTTTCTTT.